These T cell receptor beta chains were read from a single sample in a study of blood T cell repertoires in COVID-19. Produced via immunoSEQ multiplex PCR; TCRdb's table is partial and in-frame only. The repertoire has 220,000 or so clones, approximately 82% of them found once; the top ten carry 1.9%. Material for sequencing was peripheral blood. The receptor source for this set is a woman older than 75 with acute or convalescent COVID-19. Each CDR3 is given with its conserved first and last residue. A D gene is named only where the DNA matches it firmly. The size of a clone is reported for some rows only, either as once, few or many, or as a class for expanded clones.

TRBD1,TRBV28,TRBJ1-1,-,16,CASRGQGVPMNTEAFF,TGTGCCAGCAGGGGACAGGGGGTACCCATGAACACTGAAGCTTTCTTT
TRBD2,TRBV24-1,TRBJ2-1,-,18,CATTRGGGAGSSYNEQFF,TGTGCCACCACCCGGGGTGGGGGAGCGGGAAGCTCCTACAATGAGCAGTTCTTC
-,TRBV7-6,TRBJ1-6,-,18,CASSLEGHKSSYNSPLHF,TGTGCCAGCAGCTTAGAGGGGCACAAGAGCTCCTATAATTCACCCCTCCACTTT
-,TRBV11-2,TRBJ1-3,-,15,CASSEGGFSGNTIYF,TGTGCCAGCAGCGAAGGAGGTTTCTCTGGAAACACCATATATTTT
TRBD1,TRBV19,TRBJ1-2,few,14,CASRKTTGVYGYTF,TGTGCCAGTAGGAAAACCACAGGGGTCTATGGCTACACCTTC
TRBD1,TRBV6-5,TRBJ2-3,-,13,CASRTGFTDTQYF,TGTGCCAGCAGGACAGGGTTCACAGATACGCAGTATTTT
TRBD1,TRBV7-2,TRBJ1-2,few,18,CASSSRSEQGAFNYGYTF,TGTGCCAGCAGCTCCAGGTCCGAACAGGGGGCATTCAACTATGGCTACACCTTC
-,TRBV5-4,TRBJ2-2,-,14,CASSRDFFTGELFF,TGTGCCAGCAGCCGGGACTTCTTCACCGGGGAGCTGTTTTTT
-,TRBV2,TRBJ2-1,-,14,CAGRGGLIYNEQFF,TGTGCCGGTAGGGGGGGTTTGATCTACAATGAGCAGTTCTTC
-,TRBV5-4,TRBJ1-4,-,15,CASSPGGSTNEKLFF,TGTGCCAGCAGCCCTGGGGGGTCAACTAATGAAAAACTGTTTTTT
-,TRBV21-1,TRBJ1-1,-,15,CASSLISGGSTEAFF,TGTGCCAGCAGCCTCATCTCCGGAGGGTCCACTGAAGCTTTCTTT
TRBD1,TRBV11-1,TRBJ2-7,-,14,CASSNRDRAYEQYF,TGTGCCAGCAGCAACCGGGACAGGGCCTACGAGCAGTACTTC
-,TRBV11-2,TRBJ1-2,few,15,CASSLIQGLDYGYTF,TGTGCCAGCAGCTTAATTCAGGGATTGGACTATGGCTACACCTTC
TRBD2,TRBV6-2/TRBV6-3,TRBJ2-2,-,16,CASSFSGRSQTGELFF,TGTGCCAGCAGTTTTAGCGGGAGGAGTCAAACCGGGGAGCTGTTTTTT
TRBD1,TRBV5-1,TRBJ2-7,-,14,CASSSTGGSYEQYF,TGCGCCAGCAGCTCTACAGGGGGATCCTACGAGCAGTACTTC
-,TRBV28,TRBJ2-1,-,14,CASSLPSTYNEQFF,TGTGCCAGCAGTTTACCATCTACCTACAATGAGCAGTTCTTC
-,TRBV4-1,TRBJ1-2,once,14,CASSHLRGDNGYTF,TGCGCCAGCAGCCATCTAAGGGGTGATAATGGCTACACCTTC
-,TRBV18,TRBJ2-7,-,14,CASSRSDRAYEQYF,TGTGCCAGCTCACGCTCAGACAGAGCCTACGAGCAGTACTTC
TRBD2,TRBV4-3,TRBJ2-1,-,15,CASSPGLADYNEQFF,TGCGCCAGCAGCCCGGGACTAGCGGATTACAATGAGCAGTTCTTC
TRBD1,TRBV2,TRBJ1-4,-,14,CASSSGTGREKLFF,TGTGCCAGCAGCAGTGGGACAGGGCGGGAAAAACTGTTTTTT
-,TRBV30,TRBJ1-1,once,15,CAWSFAPGPNTEAFF,TGTGCCTGGAGTTTCGCCCCAGGGCCGAACACTGAAGCTTTCTTT
TRBD1,TRBV7-3,TRBJ2-1,-,16,CASSLRGQGAYNEQFF,TGTGCCAGCAGCTTACGGGGACAGGGCGCCTACAATGAGCAGTTCTTC
TRBD2,TRBV29-1,TRBJ2-7,-,15,CSVEWLAGPEYEQYF,TGCAGCGTTGAATGGCTAGCGGGACCCGAGTACGAGCAGTACTTC
TRBD1,TRBV11-2,TRBJ1-1,-,12,CASSPGTGEAFF,TGTGCCAGCAGCCCGGGGACAGGTGAAGCTTTCTTT
-,TRBV4-1,TRBJ2-2,-,14,CASSRGGNTGELFF,TGCGCCAGCAGCCGCGGCGGAAACACCGGGGAGCTGTTTTTT
TRBD2,TRBV3-1/TRBV3-2,TRBJ2-7,-,13,CASTLAGGSEQYF,TGTGCCAGCACACTAGCGGGAGGAAGTGAGCAGTACTTC
-,TRBV30,TRBJ2-1,-,15,CAWSGKAVLRNEQFF,TGTGCCTGGAGCGGAAAAGCGGTATTAAGGAATGAGCAGTTCTTC
-,TRBV5-6,TRBJ2-5,-,13,CASSTGLTETQYF,TGTGCCAGCAGTACAGGGTTAACGGAGACCCAGTACTTC
-,TRBV6-2/TRBV6-3,TRBJ2-2,-,14,CASSPQVNTGELFF,TGTGCCAGCAGTCCCCAGGTTAACACCGGGGAGCTGTTTTTT
-,TRBV7-3,TRBJ2-3,-,17,CASSLTGAGAPTDTQYF,TGTGCCAGCAGCTTAACGGGTGCAGGGGCCCCCACAGATACGCAGTATTTT
TRBD2,TRBV5-1,TRBJ2-6,once,18,CASSLAPSGGGGANVLTF,TGCGCCAGCAGCTTGGCACCTAGCGGGGGCGGTGGGGCCAACGTCCTGACTTTC
-,TRBV5-1,TRBJ2-5,-,14,CASSIRDTQETQYF,TGCGCCAGCAGCATCCGGGACACCCAAGAGACCCAGTACTTC
TRBD1,TRBV7-7,TRBJ2-1,-,15,CASSSGTGGAYEQFF,TGTGCTAGCAGCAGCGGGACAGGGGGGGCATATGAGCAGTTCTTC
-,TRBV4-1,TRBJ1-5,-,14,CASSPTELNQPQHF,TGCGCCAGCAGCCCGACAGAACTCAATCAGCCCCAGCATTTT
-,TRBV2,TRBJ2-2,few,13,CASSLSRTGELFF,TGTGCCAGCAGTCTGTCTAGGACCGGGGAGCTGTTTTTT
TRBD1,TRBV5-1,TRBJ2-2,-,15,CASSWAGGNTGELFF,TGCGCCAGCAGCTGGGCAGGGGGTAACACCGGGGAGCTGTTTTTT
-,TRBV7-2,TRBJ1-3,-,13,CASSLHRGNTIYF,TGTGCCAGCAGCCTACATCGGGGTAACACCATATATTTT
TRBD1,TRBV3-1/TRBV3-2,TRBJ1-5,-,14,CASSQAGGYQPQHF,TGTGCCAGCAGCCAAGCAGGGGGCTATCAGCCCCAGCATTTT
-,TRBV30,TRBJ2-2,-,13,CACSVLNTGELFF,TGTGCCTGTTCGGTCCTGAACACCGGGGAGCTGTTTTTT
TRBD2,TRBV3-1/TRBV3-2,TRBJ2-4,-,18,CASSQGGGALKAKNIQYF,TGTGCCAGCAGCCAGGGCGGGGGGGCATTGAAAGCCAAAAACATTCAGTACTTC
TRBD2,TRBV7-9,TRBJ2-1,-,17,CASSLPLAGGPDNEQFF,TGTGCCAGCAGCTTACCGCTAGCGGGAGGGCCGGACAATGAGCAGTTCTTC
-,TRBV19,TRBJ1-1,-,12,CASSPGNTEAFF,TGTGCCAGTAGTCCCGGGAACACTGAAGCTTTCTTT
-,TRBV6-2/TRBV6-3,TRBJ1-5,-,15,CASSYSGGKNQPQHF,TGTGCCAGCAGTTACTCGGGGGGGAAGAATCAGCCCCAGCATTTT